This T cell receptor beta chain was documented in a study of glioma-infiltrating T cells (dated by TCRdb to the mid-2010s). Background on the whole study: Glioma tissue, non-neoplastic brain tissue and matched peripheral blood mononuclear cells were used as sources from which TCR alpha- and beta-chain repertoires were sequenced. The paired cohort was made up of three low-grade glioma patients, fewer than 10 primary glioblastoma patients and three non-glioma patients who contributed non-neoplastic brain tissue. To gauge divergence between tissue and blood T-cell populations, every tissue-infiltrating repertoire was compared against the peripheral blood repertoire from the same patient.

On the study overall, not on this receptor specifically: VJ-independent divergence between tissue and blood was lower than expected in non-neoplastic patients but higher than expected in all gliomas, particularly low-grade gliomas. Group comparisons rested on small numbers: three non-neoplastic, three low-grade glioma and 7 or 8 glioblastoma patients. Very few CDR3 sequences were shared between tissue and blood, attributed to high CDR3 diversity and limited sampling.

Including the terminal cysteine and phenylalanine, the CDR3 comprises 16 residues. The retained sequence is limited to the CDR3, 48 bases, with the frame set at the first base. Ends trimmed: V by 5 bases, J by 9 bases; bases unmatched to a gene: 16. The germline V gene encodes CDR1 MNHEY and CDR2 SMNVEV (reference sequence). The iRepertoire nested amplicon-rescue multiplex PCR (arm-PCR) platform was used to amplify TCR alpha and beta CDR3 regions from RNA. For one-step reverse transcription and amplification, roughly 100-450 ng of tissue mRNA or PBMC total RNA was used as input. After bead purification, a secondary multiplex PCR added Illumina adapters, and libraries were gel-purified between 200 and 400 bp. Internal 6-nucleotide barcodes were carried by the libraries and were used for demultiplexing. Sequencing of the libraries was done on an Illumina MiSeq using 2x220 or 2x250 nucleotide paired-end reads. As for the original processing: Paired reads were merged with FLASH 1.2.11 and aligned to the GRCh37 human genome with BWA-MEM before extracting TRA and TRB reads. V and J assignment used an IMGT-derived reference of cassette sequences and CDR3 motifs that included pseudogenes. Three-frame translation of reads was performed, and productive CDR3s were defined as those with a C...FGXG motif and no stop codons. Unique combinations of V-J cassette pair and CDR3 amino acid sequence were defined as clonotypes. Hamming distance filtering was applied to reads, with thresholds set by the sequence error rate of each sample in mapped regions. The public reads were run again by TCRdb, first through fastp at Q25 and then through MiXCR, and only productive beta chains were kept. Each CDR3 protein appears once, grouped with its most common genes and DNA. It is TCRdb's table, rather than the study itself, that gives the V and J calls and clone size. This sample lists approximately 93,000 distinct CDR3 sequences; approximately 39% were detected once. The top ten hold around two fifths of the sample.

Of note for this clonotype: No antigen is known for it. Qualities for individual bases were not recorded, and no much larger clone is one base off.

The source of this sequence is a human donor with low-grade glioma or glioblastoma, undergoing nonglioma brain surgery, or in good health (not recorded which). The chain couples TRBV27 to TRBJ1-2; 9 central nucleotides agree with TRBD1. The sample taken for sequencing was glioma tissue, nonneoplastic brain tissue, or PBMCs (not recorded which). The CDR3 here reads CASSRTTGTGSESYTF. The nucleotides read TGTGCCAGCAGTAGAACCACCGGGACAGGGTCGGAGAGCTACACCTTC.